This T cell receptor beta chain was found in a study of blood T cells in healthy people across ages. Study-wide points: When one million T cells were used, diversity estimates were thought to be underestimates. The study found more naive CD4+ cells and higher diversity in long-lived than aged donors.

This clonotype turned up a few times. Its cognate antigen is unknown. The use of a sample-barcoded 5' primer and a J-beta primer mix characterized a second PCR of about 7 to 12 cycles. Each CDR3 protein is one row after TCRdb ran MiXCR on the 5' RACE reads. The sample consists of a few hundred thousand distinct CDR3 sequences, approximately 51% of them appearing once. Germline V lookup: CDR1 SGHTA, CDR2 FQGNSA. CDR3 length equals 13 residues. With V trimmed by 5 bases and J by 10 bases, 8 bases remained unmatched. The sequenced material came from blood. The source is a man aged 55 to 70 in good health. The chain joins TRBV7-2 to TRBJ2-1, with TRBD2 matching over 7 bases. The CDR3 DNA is TGTGCCAGCAGCGGGGGGGGTCTCTGGGAGCAGTTCTTC. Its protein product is CASSGGGLWEQFF.